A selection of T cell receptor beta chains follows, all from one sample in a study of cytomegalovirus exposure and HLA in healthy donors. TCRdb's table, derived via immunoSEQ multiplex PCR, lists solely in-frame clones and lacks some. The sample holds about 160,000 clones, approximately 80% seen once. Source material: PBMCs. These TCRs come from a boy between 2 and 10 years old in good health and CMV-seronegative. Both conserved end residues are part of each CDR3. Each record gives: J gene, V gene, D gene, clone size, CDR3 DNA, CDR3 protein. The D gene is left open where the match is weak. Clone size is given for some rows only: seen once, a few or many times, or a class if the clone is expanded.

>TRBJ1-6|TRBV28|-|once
TGTGCCAGCAGTTTACGGAGACGGTATAATTCACCCCTCCACTTT
CASSLRRRYNSPLHF
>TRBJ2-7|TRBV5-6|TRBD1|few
TGTGCCAGCAGCTTCCAAGAGGGACAGGGCCTAAGGTCCTACGAGCAGTACTTC
CASSFQEGQGLRSYEQYF
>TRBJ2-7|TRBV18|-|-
TGTGCCAGCTCACCAACAGGGCCCTACGAGCAGTACTTC
CASSPTGPYEQYF
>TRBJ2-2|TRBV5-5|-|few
TGTGCCAGCAGCTTGGAACCCTTCGAGGCGAACACCGGGGAGCTGTTTTTT
CASSLEPFEANTGELFF
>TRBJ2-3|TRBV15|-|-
TGTGCCACCAGCAGAGATTCATCAGATACGCAGTATTTT
CATSRDSSDTQYF
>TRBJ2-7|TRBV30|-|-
TGTGCCTGGTCTCGGGACACCTACGAGCAGTACTTC
CAWSRDTYEQYF
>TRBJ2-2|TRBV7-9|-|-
TGTGCCAGCAGCTTATCGAGCCCGGGCACCGGGGAGCTGTTTTTT
CASSLSSPGTGELFF
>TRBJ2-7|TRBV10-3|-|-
TGTGCCATCAGGGGCCGTTATAGCTCCTACGAGCAGTACTTC
CAIRGRYSSYEQYF
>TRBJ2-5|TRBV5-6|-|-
TGTGCCAGCAGCTTCGGCCAGGGAGAGACCCAGTACTTC
CASSFGQGETQYF
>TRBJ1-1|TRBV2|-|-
TGTGCCAGCAGTGAAGAGGGGGGGCGCGGAAAAGCTTTCTTT
CASSEEGGRGKAFF
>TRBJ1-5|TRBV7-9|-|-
TGTGCCAGCAGCAGAGGTAGCAATCAGCCCCAGCATTTT
CASSRGSNQPQHF
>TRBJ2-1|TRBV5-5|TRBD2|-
TGTGCCAGTGGGACTAGCGGGGCGACCTCCTACAATGAGCAGTTCTTC
CASGTSGATSYNEQFF
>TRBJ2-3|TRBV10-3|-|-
TGTGCCATCAGTGAGGGGGGGGATACGCAGTATTTT
CAISEGGDTQYF
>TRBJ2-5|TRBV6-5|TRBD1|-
TGTGCCAGCAGACCTACAGGGGCAGGGGAGACCCAGTACTTC
CASRPTGAGETQYF
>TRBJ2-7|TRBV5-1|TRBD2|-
TGCGCCAGCAGCAGACTAGCGGGAGGGACCTCCGGCGAGCAGTACTTC
CASSRLAGGTSGEQYF
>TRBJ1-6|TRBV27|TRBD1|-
TGTGCCAAGGACAGGGTAGGTTCACCCCTCCACTTT
CAKDRVGSPLHF